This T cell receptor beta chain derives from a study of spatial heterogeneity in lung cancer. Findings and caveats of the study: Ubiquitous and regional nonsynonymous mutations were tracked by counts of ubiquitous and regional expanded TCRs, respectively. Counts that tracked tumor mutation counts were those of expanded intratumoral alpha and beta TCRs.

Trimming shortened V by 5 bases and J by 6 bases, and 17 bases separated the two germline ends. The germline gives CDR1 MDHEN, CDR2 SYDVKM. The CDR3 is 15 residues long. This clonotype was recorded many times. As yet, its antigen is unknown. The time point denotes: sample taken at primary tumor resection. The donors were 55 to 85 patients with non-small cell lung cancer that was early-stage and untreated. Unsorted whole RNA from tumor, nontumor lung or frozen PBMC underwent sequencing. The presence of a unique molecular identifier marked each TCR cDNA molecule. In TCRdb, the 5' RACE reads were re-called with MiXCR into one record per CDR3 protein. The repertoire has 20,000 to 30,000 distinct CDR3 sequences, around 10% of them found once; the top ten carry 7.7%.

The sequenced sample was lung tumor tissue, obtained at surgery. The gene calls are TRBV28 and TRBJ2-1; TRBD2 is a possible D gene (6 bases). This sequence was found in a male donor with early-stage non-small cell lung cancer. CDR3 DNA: TGTGCCAGCAGTGCCGCGGGACGGCGACTCAATGAGCAGTTCTTC. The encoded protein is CASSAAGRRLNEQFF.